This entry lists 32 T cell receptor beta chains sequenced from one sample in a study of post-analysis software for immune sequencing data. General study results and limits: Higher frequency in patients than in controls was seen for five TRBV segments, with TRBV5-6, TRBV5-1 and TRBV20-1 among them.

Carried by the TCR beta cDNA libraries were unique molecular identifiers. TCRdb analysed the PCR reads with MiXCR anew, one entry per CDR3 protein. The data hold hundreds of thousands of distinct CDR3 sequences, with roughly 58% observed a single time. Their recognized antigens are unknown. Input material: blood. These receptors all stem from a girl aged 5-17 years with multiple sclerosis.

The CDR3 nucleotides read TGCGCCAGCAGCTGGAGCCAGTTGAGATACGAGCAGTACTTC. Its translation is CASSWSQLRYEQYF. The V gene is TRBV5-1, the J gene TRBJ2-7; the D is unclear. The CDR3 sequence is 14 residues long. The V gene's germline CDR1 is SGHRS and CDR2 YFSETQ. Trimming removed 3 bases from V and 4 bases from J, with 14 bases in between.

This sequence joins TRBV12-3 or TRBV12-4 and TRBJ1-2, with D maybe TRBD1 (5 bases). This CDR3 contains 13 residues. The V end was cut by 6 bases, the J end by 1 base, with 9 bases between. CDR3 in amino acids: CASSPRVNYGYTF. The CDR3 DNA is TGTGCCAGCAGCCCCAGGGTTAACTATGGCTACACCTTC.

V usage is TRBV7-9 and J usage is TRBJ2-3, with D tentatively TRBD2 (6 bases). CDR1 is SEHNR, CDR2 FQNEAQ, per germline (reference sequence). The CDR3 runs 15 residues. V shed 3 bases and J shed 0 bases, with 10 bases lying between them. This CDR3 reads CASSLASDSTDTQYF. CDR3 bases: TGTGCCAGCAGCTTGGCTAGCGATAGCACAGATACGCAGTATTTT.

CDR3: CASSRVRQGNLPGANVLTF. The CDR3 bases are TGTGCCAGCTCCCGAGTCCGGCAGGGGAATCTCCCTGGGGCCAACGTCCTGACTTTC. The chain has TRBV2 and TRBJ2-6; weak D call: TRBD1 (6 bases). V was cut by 8 bases and J by 2 bases, with 25 bases left in between. The CDR3 has 19 residues. CDR1 SNHLY and CDR2 FYNNEI come from the germline V gene.

This sequence joins TRBV4-1 and TRBJ2-7; D not resolved. The J call may be in error: the DNA end matches TRBJ2-5 better. CDR3 length: 16 residues. Germline CDR1 and CDR2: MGHRA and YSYEKL. CDR3 sequence: CASSQVTHLRAETQYF. The CDR3 DNA reads TGCGCCAGCAGCCAAGTCACACACCTCCGGGCGGAGACCCAGTACTTC.

J is TRBJ2-7 and V is TRBV12-3 or TRBV12-4, with TRBD2 as a possible D gene (5 bases). V gave up 6 bases and J gave up 2 bases, with 17 bases separating them. The CDR3 runs to 15 residues. The CDR3 nucleotides are TGTGCCAGCAGCCGTTCCATCGGGGAGACCTACGAGCAGTACTTC. This encodes CASSRSIGETYEQYF.

This clonotype was counted between two and nine times. The J gene is TRBJ2-7, the V gene TRBV5-1; no firm D call. Germline V CDR1 and CDR2: SGHRS, YFSETQ. The CDR3 extends over 15 amino acids. V shed 0 bases and J shed 2 bases, with 12 bases lying between them. The CDR3 nucleotides are TGCGCCAGCAGCTTGGTTTCGGACGTCGCCTACGAGCAGTACTTC. This translates into CASSLVSDVAYEQYF. The variable domain in full, completed from reference TRBV5-1 and TRBJ2-7, reads KAGVTQTPRYLIKTRGQQVTLSCSPISGHRSVSWYQQTPGQGLQFLFEYFSETQRNKGNFPGRFSGRQFSNSRSEMNVSTLELGDSALYLCASSLVSDVAYEQYFGPGTRLTVT.

This chain joins TRBV7-8 and TRBJ1-4, with unresolved D. The V and J ends lost 1 base and 8 bases respectively, with 11 bases between them. Germline CDR1 and CDR2: SGHVS and FQNEAQ. The CDR3 has 14 amino acids. The CDR3 DNA reads TGTGCCAGCAGCTTAGAGGGCAGCCCCGAAAAACTGTTTTTT. It translates to CASSLEGSPEKLFF. The full variable domain, completed using reference TRBV7-8 and TRBJ1-4, is GAGVSQSPRYKVAKRGQDVALRCDPISGHVSLFWYQQALGQGPEFLTYFQNEAQLDKSGLPSDRFFAERPEGSVSTLKIQRTQQEDSAVYLCASSLEGSPEKLFFGSGTQLSVL.

About this clonotype itself: The junction does not match germline at one end; this may be a read error. The chain uses TRBV20-1 and TRBJ1-1, with 7 nucleotides matching TRBD1. Germline assignment: CDR1 DFQATT and CDR2 SNEGSKA (reference sequence). This CDR3 has 17 residues. The DNA for the CDR3 is TGCAGTGCTGACCCCGACAGGGCGGCTTACATGAACACTGAGGCTTTCTTT. Translating gives CSADPDRAAYMNTEAFF.

This chain uses TRBV28 with TRBJ2-7; 11 nucleotides agree with TRBD1. The CDR3 length is 13 residues. Germline assignment: CDR1 MDHEN and CDR2 SYDVKM. With V trimmed by 10 bases and J by 7 bases, 9 bases remained unmatched. The CDR3 coding sequence is TGTGCCAACAGAGGACAGGGGGCGCGAGAGCAGTACTTC. Its protein is CANRGQGAREQYF.

Details on this clonotype: Sequence at one end of the junction differs from germline and may be a read error. The genes are TRBV5-1 and TRBJ2-5, with 9 bases that match TRBD1. CDR1 is SGHRS, CDR2 YFSETQ, per germline. The CDR3 runs to 15 residues. CDR3 residues: CASSSTTGGQGTQYF. The CDR3 DNA reads TGCGCCAGCAGCAGCACGACAGGGGGGCAAGGGACCCAGTACTTC.

This clonotype was seen only a few times. The chain is built from TRBV13 and TRBJ1-2, with D maybe TRBD1 (5 bases). The CDR3 totals 15 residues. Per germline, CDR1 PRHDT and CDR2 FYEKMQ (reference sequence). Trimming cost V 5 bases and J 4 bases, with 17 bases left between them. The CDR3 reads CASSLSGPHGYGYTF. CDR3 DNA sequence: TGTGCCAGCAGCCTCTCGGGGCCTCATGGCTATGGCTACACCTTC.

This rearrangement joins TRBV5-1 to TRBJ2-3; D not resolved. The CDR3 runs to 14 residues. V lost 0 bases and J 3 bases, leaving 8 bases between the germline ends. Looked up from germline, CDR1 is SGHRS and CDR2 is YFSETQ. DNA for the CDR3: TGCGCCAGCAGCTTGGTAATGGTAACAGATACGCAGTATTTT. This sequence encodes CASSLVMVTDTQYF.

This clonotype has a handful of counts. This chain connects TRBV10-3 to TRBJ1-2; 10 bases agree with TRBD1. Trimming removed 10 bases from V and 1 base from J; junction bases left unmatched: 12. CDR3 size: 16 residues. CDR1 ENHRY and CDR2 SYGVKD come from the germline V gene. The CDR3 DNA follows: TGTGCCACTTTCCGGACAGGGGGTTTTTTTAACTATGGCTACACCTTC. This encodes CATFRTGGFFNYGYTF.

The chain couples TRBV28 to TRBJ2-5; perhaps TRBD2 as D (6 bases). CDR1 MDHEN and CDR2 SYDVKM come from the germline V gene. Deletions cut 1 base from V and 5 bases from J, with 17 bases between. CDR3 length: 16 residues. The CDR3: CASSLSTASGGETQYF. The DNA for the CDR3 is TGTGCCAGCAGTTTATCGACAGCCTCTGGGGGGGAGACCCAGTACTTC.

For this clonotype: The germline gene is not matched at one end of the junction; a read error may be the cause. This chain joins TRBV7-3 and TRBJ2-1, with 15 nucleotides matching TRBD2. Germline CDR1 is SGHTA and CDR2 is FQGTGA. This CDR3 spans 16 amino acids. In DNA form, the CDR3 reads TGTGCCGGCAGCTCCCGGACTAGCGGGGGGGTCAATGAGCAGTTCTTC. Amino acid sequence: CAGSSRTSGGVNEQFF.

The CDR3 loop is CAISPEISYEQYF. CDR3 DNA sequence: TGTGCCATCAGTCCGGAAATTTCCTACGAGCAGTACTTC. The V call is TRBV10-3, the J call TRBJ2-7; D call uncertain. The CDR3 runs to 13 residues. Germline V CDR1 and CDR2: ENHRY, SYGVKD. Trimming took 5 bases from V and 1 from J, leaving 9 bases between them.

The chain recombines TRBV11-2 with TRBJ2-6; 9 bases are shared with TRBD1. The CDR3 sequence is 17 residues long. The germline V gene encodes CDR1 SGHAT and CDR2 FQNNGV. V was clipped by 5 bases and J by 1 base; unmatched bases: 6. CDR3 sequence reads: CASSQQGARSGANVLTF. The CDR3 DNA reads TGTGCCAGCAGCCAACAGGGGGCCAGATCTGGGGCCAACGTCCTGACTTTC. The variable domain in full, completed from reference TRBV11-2 and TRBJ2-6, reads EAGVAQSPRYKIIEKRQSVAFWCNPISGHATLYWYQQILGQGPKLLIQFQNNGVVDDSQLPKDRFSAERLKGVDSTLKIQPAKLEDSAVYLCASSQQGARSGANVLTFGAGSRLTVL.

This clonotype was detected a few times. The chain is built from TRBV29-1 and TRBJ2-3; D not resolved. Per germline, CDR1 SQVTM and CDR2 ANQGSEA. The CDR3 sequence is 12 residues long. V was trimmed by 3 bases and J by 6 bases, leaving 10 bases between them. The CDR3 coding sequence is TGCAGCGTTGAGCAGGCCCCCGATACGCAGTATTTT. Its protein is CSVEQAPDTQYF.

This clonotype was seen a handful of times. This chain uses TRBV29-1 with TRBJ2-3, with TRBD2 as a possible D gene (5 bases). Germline V gene lookup returns CDR1 SQVTM and CDR2 ANQGSEA. The V end lost 2 bases, the J end lost 3 bases, and 9 bases lay between the germline ends. The CDR3 runs to 13 residues. CDR3 in DNA: TGCAGCGTTGAAAAGGACTTTACAGATACGCAGTATTTT. Translating gives CSVEKDFTDTQYF.

This chain connects TRBV20-1 to TRBJ2-1, with 14 positions matching TRBD2. The V gene's germline CDR1 is DFQATT and CDR2 SNEGSKA (reference sequence). The CDR3 covers 14 residues. The V gene end was trimmed by 3 bases and the J gene end by 13 bases; junction bases not matched to a gene: 8. CDR3 bases: TGCAGTGCTAGCCGGGGACTAGCGGGGGTGGCCCAGTTCTTC. Encoded protein: CSASRGLAGVAQFF.

This clonotype was found a few times. V and J are TRBV7-9 and TRBJ2-7, with TRBD1 as a possible D gene (6 bases). The length of the CDR3 is 14 residues. V shed 6 bases and J shed 0 bases, with 12 bases lying between them. The germline gives CDR1 SEHNR, CDR2 FQNEAQ (reference sequence). DNA for the CDR3: TGTGCCAGCAGTTATCCGGGACACTCCTACGAGCAGTACTTC. Amino acid sequence: CASSYPGHSYEQYF.

The V and J genes are TRBV20-1 and TRBJ2-5; D ambiguous. The germline CDR1 and CDR2 sequences are DFQATT and SNEGSKA (reference sequence). This CDR3 spans 12 amino acids. The V end lost 1 base, the J end lost 2 bases, and 5 bases lay between the germline ends. CDR3 sequence: CSARALQETQYF. The DNA for the CDR3 is TGCAGTGCTAGAGCGCTACAAGAGACCCAGTACTTC.

The chain couples TRBV7-9 to TRBJ2-5; 8 bases agree with TRBD1. The better agreement between TRBJ2-7 and the DNA end casts doubt on the J call. The CDR3 runs 17 residues. Germline loops: CDR1 SEHNR, CDR2 FQNEAQ (reference sequence). In DNA, the CDR3 is TGTGCCAGCAGCGCGTCCGGGGGTGGCAGGGGGCACCACGAGCAGTACTTC. Protein sequence: CASSASGGGRGHHEQYF.

The CDR3 region has the DNA TGTGCCAGCAGTGACCATAGCGGGACGAGCTCTGGGGCCAACGTCCTGACTTTC. It codes for CASSDHSGTSSGANVLTF. The chain recombines TRBV25-1 with TRBJ2-6, with 8 bases identical to TRBD2. The J segment lost 0 bases and the V segment lost 3 bases, leaving 7 bases of the junction unmatched. The CDR3 contains 18 residues. The V gene's germline CDR1 is MGHDK and CDR2 SYGVNS. Variable domain in full (rest from reference TRBV25-1 and TRBJ2-6): EADIYQTPRYLVIGTGKKITLECSQTMGHDKMYWYQQDPGMELHLIHYSYGVNSTEKGDLSSESTVSRIRTEHFPLTLESARPSHTSQYLCASSDHSGTSSGANVLTFGAGSRLTVL.

The rearrangement links TRBV20-1 to TRBJ2-3; no firm D call. This CDR3 comprises 14 residues. From germline, CDR1 is DFQATT and CDR2 SNEGSKA (reference sequence). V gave up 3 bases and J gave up 2 bases, with 12 bases separating them. The CDR3 sequence: CSARPWDVTDTQYF. The CDR3 DNA is TGCAGTGCTAGGCCCTGGGATGTCACAGATACGCAGTATTTT.

The CDR3 DNA sequence: TGTGCCACCAGCAGGGGACTAGCGGGAGCTAGTAGTGAGCAGTTCTTC. Amino acid sequence: CATSRGLAGASSEQFF. The chain links TRBV15 to TRBJ2-1, with 14 bases that match TRBD2. The J segment lost 9 bases and the V segment lost 3 bases, leaving 7 bases of the junction unmatched. CDR1 is LNHNV and CDR2 is YYDKDF in the germline V gene (reference sequence). CDR3 length: 16 residues. Using reference TRBV15 and TRBJ2-1 for the parts outside the CDR3, the full variable domain is DAMVIQNPRYQVTQFGKPVTLSCSQTLNHNVMYWYQQKSSQAPKLLFHYYDKDFNNEADTPDNFQSRRPNTSFCFLDIRSPGLGDTAMYLCATSRGLAGASSEQFFGPGTRLTVL.

The rearrangement uses TRBV12-3 or TRBV12-4 and TRBJ2-7; TRBD1 might be the D (6 bases). This CDR3 comprises 15 residues. Trimming took 5 bases from V and 1 from J, leaving 15 bases between them. CDR3 DNA: TGTGCCAGCAGTATCGGACAGCCCGGGTCCTACGAGCAGTACTTC. Its protein is CASSIGQPGSYEQYF.

This clonotype was found a few times. The CDR3 region has the DNA TGCGCCAGCAGCCCCATCGGGGGACCCTCTAGCACAGATACGCAGTATTTT. This translates into CASSPIGGPSSTDTQYF. This chain links TRBV5-1 with TRBJ2-3, with D tentatively TRBD2 (6 bases). Between the trimmed V and J ends, which lost 4 bases and 0 bases, there was a span of 18 bases. This CDR3 is built from 17 residues. CDR1 and CDR2 from the germline V gene are SGHRS and YFSETQ.

The rearrangement links TRBV20-1 to TRBJ2-1; D remains unclear. V was clipped by 2 bases and J by 9 bases, with 8 bases between them. CDR1 and CDR2 from the germline V gene are DFQATT and SNEGSKA (reference sequence). There are 11 residues in the CDR3. CDR3 in amino acids: CSARLAAEQFF. In DNA, the CDR3 is TGCAGTGCTAGACTGGCGGCTGAGCAGTTCTTC.

This chain uses TRBV10-3 with TRBJ2-5; D might be TRBD1 or TRBD2, each matching 5 bases. Germline CDR1 reads ENHRY; CDR2 reads SYGVKD. With 4 bases removed from V and 2 bases from J, the gap between germline ends came to 17 bases. This CDR3 region has 16 residues. In DNA form, the CDR3 reads TGTGCCATCAGTGGTGGGGGACGGGACCCACAAGAGACCCAGTACTTC. Translation gives CAISGGGRDPQETQYF.

This rearrangement joins TRBV6-1 to TRBJ1-2, with D tentatively TRBD1 (5 bases). V dropped 4 bases and J dropped 0 bases, with 15 bases sitting between them. This CDR3 has 16 residues. Germline CDR1 reads MNHNS; CDR2 reads SASEGT. CDR3 bases: TGTGCCAGCAGTGGTTTTATCGGGGCTGCTAACTATGGCTACACCTTC. It yields the protein CASSGFIGAANYGYTF.